A single sample is the source of the 9 T cell receptor beta chains below, sequenced in a study of identical twins. TCRdb used MiXCR to reprocess the 5' RACE reads, holding one entry per CDR3 protein. The sample holds hundreds of thousands of distinct CDR3 sequences, 15% to 20% seen once. The sample also formed part of further work on T cells expressing NK-cell markers.

Sample: PBMCs. The receptor set was obtained from a young woman in good health.

This clonotype came up a few times. The V call is TRBV20-1, the J call TRBJ2-1; D remains unclear. CDR3 length: 10 amino acids. Germline V lookup: CDR1 DFQATT, CDR2 SNEGSKA (reference sequence). Trimming removed 5 bases at V and 9 bases at J, with 8 bases between. The CDR3 DNA sequence: TGCAGTGCTCCTAGGCGTGAGCAGTTCTTC. Translating it yields CSAPRREQFF.

This clonotype was observed a few times. V is TRBV18 and J is TRBJ2-2; D ambiguous. V lost 3 bases, J lost 6 bases, and 17 bases lay in between. Germline V gene lookup returns CDR1 KGHSH and CDR2 LQKENI. The CDR3 spans 16 residues. The CDR3, as DNA: TGTGCCAGCTCACCGCGGCGAACAGTGGTGGCCGGGGAGCTGTTTTTT. Translation gives CASSPRRTVVAGELFF.

This clonotype was picked up many times. The rearrangement uses TRBV29-1 and TRBJ2-7, with 8 nucleotides matching TRBD1. The CDR3 is 15 residues long. Germline V gene data show CDR1 as SQVTM and CDR2 as ANQGSEA. V lost 7 bases to trimming and J lost 2 bases; unmatched junction nucleotides: 13. This chain's CDR3 is CSATNTGGSTYEQYF. DNA for the CDR3: TGCAGCGCCACAAATACAGGGGGTAGCACCTACGAGCAGTACTTC.

This sequence joins TRBV29-1 and TRBJ2-1; tentative D call: TRBD2 (6 bases). The CDR3 loop spans 13 amino acids. Germline V gene sequence: CDR1 SQVTM, CDR2 ANQGSEA. Trimming shortened V by 7 bases and J by 2 bases, and 12 bases separated the two germline ends. Here the CDR3 reads CSGESSAYNEQFF. The CDR3 DNA reads as TGCAGCGGCGAATCTAGCGCCTACAATGAGCAGTTCTTC.

This clonotype showed up just a few times. This chain joins TRBV15 and TRBJ2-7; D call uncertain. Germline V CDR1 and CDR2: LNHNV, YYDKDF (reference sequence). The CDR3 runs 13 residues. The germline V and J ends were trimmed by 0 bases and 4 bases, with 7 bases remaining between them. Here the CDR3 DNA reads TGTGCCACCAGCAGAGATATAGGATACGAGCAGTACTTC. This codes for CATSRDIGYEQYF.

V is TRBV5-5 and J is TRBJ2-7; 7 nucleotides agree with TRBD1. The CDR3 is made up of 13 amino acids. V shed 2 bases, J shed 5 bases, and the junction held 4 bases outside the gene matches. Germline values: CDR1 SGHKS, CDR2 YYEKEE (reference sequence). The CDR3 loop reads CASSLQGRNEQYF. DNA of the CDR3: TGTGCCAGCAGCTTACAGGGGAGAAACGAGCAGTACTTC.

The V call is TRBV2, the J call TRBJ2-3, with D perhaps TRBD1 (6 bases). This CDR3 has 15 residues. Trimming cost V 1 base and J 6 bases, with 14 bases left between them. Germline CDR1 reads SNHLY; CDR2 reads FYNNEI. This chain's CDR3 is CASSEEGTWADTQYF. The CDR3 nucleotides read TGTGCCAGCAGTGAAGAGGGGACATGGGCGGATACGCAGTATTTT.

This sequence joins TRBV4-1 and TRBJ2-5; TRBD2 matches 8 bases. This CDR3 has 16 residues. The trim removed 0 bases at V and 4 bases at J, leaving 7 bases unmatched. CDR1 MGHRA and CDR2 YSYEKL come from the germline V gene. CDR3 coding DNA: TGCGCCAGCAGCCAAGAAAGCCGGGGGGGCGGAGAGACCCAGTACTTC. The encoded protein is CASSQESRGGGETQYF.

Points on this clonotype: An end of the junction differs from the germline gene, which may be a read error. The rearrangement joins TRBV7-7 to TRBJ2-1, with D possibly TRBD2 on 7 matching bases. Germline V gene data show CDR1 as SSHAT and CDR2 as FNYEAQ (reference sequence). The CDR3 covers 14 residues. The CDR3 coding sequence is TGTGCTAGCAGCTTAAGGGGAGGGGGGAGTGAGCAGTTCTTC. Translated: CASSLRGGGSEQFF.